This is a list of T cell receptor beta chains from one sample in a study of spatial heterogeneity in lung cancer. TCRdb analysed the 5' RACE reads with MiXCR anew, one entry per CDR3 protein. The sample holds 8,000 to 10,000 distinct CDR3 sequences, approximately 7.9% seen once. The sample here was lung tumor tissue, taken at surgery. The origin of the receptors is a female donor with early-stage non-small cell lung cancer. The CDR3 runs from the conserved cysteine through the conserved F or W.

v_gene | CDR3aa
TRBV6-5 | CASSYLRGQTNEKLFF
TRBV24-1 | CATSGVAGANVLTF
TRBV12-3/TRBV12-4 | CASSFQLSGANVLTF
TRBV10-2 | CASRDGTGIYNEQFF
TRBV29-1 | CSVDGTSGGDTQYF
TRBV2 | CASSDWSYGYTF
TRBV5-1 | CASSLVGHGELFF
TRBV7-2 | CASSPGGTYGNTIYF
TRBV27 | CASSLNGRVLFSGANVLTF
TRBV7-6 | CASSDRRETQYF
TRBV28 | CASSLSVGQETQYF
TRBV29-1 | CSGATGTVSTDTQYF
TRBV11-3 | CASSFPGTYNEQFF
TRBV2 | CASSWTLGTEAFF
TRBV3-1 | CASSQARANTEAFF
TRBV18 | CASSKQDNYGYTF
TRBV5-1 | CASSVGTRGEQYF
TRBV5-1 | CASSGYSSPGYNSPLHF
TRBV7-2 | CASRRGAASTDTQYF
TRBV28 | CASSFLQGTDTQYF
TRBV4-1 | CASSQDGNRGNTIYF
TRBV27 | CASSFLGNSNQPQHF
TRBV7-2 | CASSLEQGFGYEQYF
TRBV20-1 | CSAREGLAGTQYF
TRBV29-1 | CSVADIPFQETQYF
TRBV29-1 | CSVEGQGATQYF
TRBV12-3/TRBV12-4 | CASSFEAYEQYF
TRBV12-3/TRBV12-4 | CASSLFYGTGRNSGNTIYF
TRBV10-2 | CASSERGNTIYF
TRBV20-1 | CSAHTYRGEAETQYF
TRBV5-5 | CASSLVLNFLNSPLHF
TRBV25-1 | CASSVAVNTEAFF
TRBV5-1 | CASSPQWGAGELFF
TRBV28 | CASSLGDNQPQHF
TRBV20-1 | CSARYRDQGETQYF
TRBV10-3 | CAISESQGQETQYF
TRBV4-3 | CASSQDENSYNEQFF
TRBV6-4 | CASGRGSTQYF
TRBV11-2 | CASSPGLKETQYF
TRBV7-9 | CASSARQGPEAFF
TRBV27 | CASSIRGAYEQYF
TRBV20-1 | CSAMDRGNTEAFF
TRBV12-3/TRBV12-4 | CASSSSWLAGGNEQFF
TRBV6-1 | CASTEGGRNQPQHF
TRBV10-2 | CASRGWSLGQETQYF
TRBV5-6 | CASSLVRGETQYF
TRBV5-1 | CASSLGGPRGEQYF
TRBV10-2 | CATLRPQETQYF
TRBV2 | CASSENRGYTGELFF
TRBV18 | CASSSLTGSGTDTQYF
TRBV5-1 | CASSLAVGGPDNEQFF
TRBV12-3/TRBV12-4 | CASSSGQGAGTQYF